The entry below describes one T cell receptor beta chain. CDR1 is KGHDR and CDR2 is SFDVKD in the germline V gene. This CDR3 is built from 16 residues. Trimming stripped 7 bases from V and 1 base from J, with 18 bases between. This sample was taken from a study of tumor and adjacent non-tumor tissue in lung cancer. No cell sorting was done before RNA was extracted from the tissue. Donors were chemotherapy-naive, newly diagnosed lung cancer surgical patients in China, August–late 2014. TCRbeta libraries were built with three rounds of nested PCR, modified from ARM-PCR. TCRdb reprocessed the multiplex PCR reads with MiXCR, giving one entry per CDR3 protein. The sample has 78,000 or so distinct CDR3 sequences; around 86% are singletons.

The chain links TRBV24-1 to TRBJ2-5, with D perhaps matching TRBD1 (5 bases). Sequencing input: lung tumor tissue. This clonotype was obtained from a woman aged 50 to 65 with non-small cell lung cancer. The DNA for the CDR3 is TGTGCCACCAGCCCTACTGCAGGGTCCCTCCAAGAGACCCAGTACTTC. Encoded protein: CATSPTAGSLQETQYF.